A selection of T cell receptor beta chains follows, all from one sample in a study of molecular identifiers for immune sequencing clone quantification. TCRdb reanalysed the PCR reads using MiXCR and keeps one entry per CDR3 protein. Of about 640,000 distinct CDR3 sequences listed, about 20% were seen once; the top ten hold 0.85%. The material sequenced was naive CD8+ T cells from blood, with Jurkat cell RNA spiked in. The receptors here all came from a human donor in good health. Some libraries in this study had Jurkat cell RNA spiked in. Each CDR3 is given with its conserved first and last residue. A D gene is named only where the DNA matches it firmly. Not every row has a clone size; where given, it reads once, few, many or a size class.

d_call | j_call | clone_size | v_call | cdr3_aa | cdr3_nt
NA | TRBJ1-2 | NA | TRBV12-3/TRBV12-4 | CASSVSRSNYGYTF | TGTGCCAGCAGTGTCTCCCGCTCCAACTATGGCTACACCTTC
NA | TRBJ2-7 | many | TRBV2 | CAVRGTTYEQYF | TGTGCCGTCCGAGGGACCACCTACGAGCAGTACTTC
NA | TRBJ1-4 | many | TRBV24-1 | CATSSGRGNEKLFF | TGTGCCACCAGTTCCGGGAGGGGTAATGAAAAACTGTTTTTT
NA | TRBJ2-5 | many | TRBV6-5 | CASSYGRLAETQYF | TGTGCCAGCAGTTACGGGCGGCTAGCGGAGACCCAGTACTTC
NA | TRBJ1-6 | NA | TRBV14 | CASSQEQSPLHF | TGTGCCAGCAGCCAAGAACAGTCACCCCTCCACTTT
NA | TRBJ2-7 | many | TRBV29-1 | CSVEFQGYEQYF | TGCAGCGTTGAGTTCCAGGGCTACGAGCAGTACTTC
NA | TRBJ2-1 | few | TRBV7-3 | CASSSISRDPVGNEQFF | TGTGCCAGCAGCTCTATTTCTCGGGACCCCGTGGGCAATGAGCAGTTCTTC
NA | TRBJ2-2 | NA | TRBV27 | CASSLIRVANTGELFF | TGTGCCAGCAGTTTAATTAGGGTCGCGAACACCGGGGAGCTGTTTTTT
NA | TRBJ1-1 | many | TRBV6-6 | CASSYRESGERTEAFF | TGTGCCAGCAGTTACCGCGAGTCGGGGGAACGCACTGAAGCTTTCTTT
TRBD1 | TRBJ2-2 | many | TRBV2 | CASTIQGIGTGELFF | TGTGCCAGCACAATACAGGGGATCGGCACCGGGGAGCTGTTTTTT
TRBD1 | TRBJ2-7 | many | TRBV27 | CASSFLQGSTYEQYF | TGTGCCAGCAGTTTCCTACAGGGGTCCACCTACGAGCAGTACTTC
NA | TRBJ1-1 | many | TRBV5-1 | CASSLFGFTEAFF | TGCGCCAGCAGCTTATTCGGGTTCACTGAAGCTTTCTTT
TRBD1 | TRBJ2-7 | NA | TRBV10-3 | CAISGRQGVGSYEQYF | TGTGCCATCAGTGGGAGGCAGGGGGTTGGGTCCTACGAGCAGTACTTC
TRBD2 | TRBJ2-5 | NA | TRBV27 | CACRPSGATQETQYF | TGTGCCTGCAGACCGAGCGGGGCAACTCAAGAGACCCAGTACTTC
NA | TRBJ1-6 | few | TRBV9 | CASSVTGWDSPLHF | TGTGCCAGCAGCGTGACAGGTTGGGATTCACCCCTCCACTTT
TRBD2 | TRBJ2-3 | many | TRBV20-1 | CSAPGLADSTDTQYF | TGCAGTGCCCCGGGGCTAGCGGATAGCACAGATACGCAGTATTTT
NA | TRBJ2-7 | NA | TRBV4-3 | CASSQFRGVGYEQYF | TGCGCCAGCAGCCAATTCAGGGGCGTGGGTTACGAGCAGTACTTC
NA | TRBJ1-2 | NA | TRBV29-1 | CSVVPLDYGYTF | TGCAGCGTTGTCCCCCTCGACTATGGCTACACCTTC
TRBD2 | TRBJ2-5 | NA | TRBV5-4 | CASSLEGLAGETQYF | TGTGCCAGCAGCCTGGAGGGACTAGCCGGAGAGACCCAGTACTTC
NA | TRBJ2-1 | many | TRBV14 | CASSPRRDSPSYNEQFF | TGTGCCAGCAGCCCCCGGCGAGACAGCCCTTCCTACAATGAGCAGTTCTTC
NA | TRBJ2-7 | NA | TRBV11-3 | CASSQAAGLAYEQYF | TGTGCCAGCAGCCAGGCGGCGGGTTTGGCCTACGAGCAGTACTTC
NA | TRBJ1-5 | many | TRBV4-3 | CASSQDTPDRYSNQPQHF | TGCGCCAGCAGCCAAGATACCCCCGACAGGTATAGCAATCAGCCCCAGCATTTT
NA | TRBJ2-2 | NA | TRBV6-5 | CASSYGLAFAENTGELFF | TGTGCCAGCAGTTACGGCTTGGCTTTTGCAGAAAACACCGGGGAGCTGTTTTTT
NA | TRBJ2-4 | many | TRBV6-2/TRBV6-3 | CASSYTSPLVAKNIQYF | TGTGCCAGCAGTTACACGTCCCCCTTGGTAGCCAAAAACATTCAGTACTTC
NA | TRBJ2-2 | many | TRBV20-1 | CSARAPQFTGELFF | TGCAGTGCTAGAGCGCCACAATTTACCGGGGAGCTGTTTTTT
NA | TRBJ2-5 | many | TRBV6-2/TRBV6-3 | CASIGQPQETQYF | TGTGCCAGCATCGGGCAGCCTCAAGAGACCCAGTACTTC
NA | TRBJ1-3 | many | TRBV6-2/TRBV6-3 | CASSRDVSGNTIYF | TGTGCCAGCAGCCGGGACGTTTCTGGAAACACCATATATTTT
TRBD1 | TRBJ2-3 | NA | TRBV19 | CASSIGTGSTGTQYF | TGTGCCAGTAGTATAGGGACAGGGAGCACAGGTACGCAGTATTTT
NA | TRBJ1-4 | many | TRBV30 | CAWSELTDEKLFF | TGTGCCTGGAGTGAGCTGACAGATGAAAAACTGTTTTTT
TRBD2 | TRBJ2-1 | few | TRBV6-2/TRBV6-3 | CASSYSAPGRPSGTYNEQFF | TGTGCCAGCAGTTACTCGGCCCCGGGACGGCCGAGCGGGACCTACAATGAGCAGTTCTTC
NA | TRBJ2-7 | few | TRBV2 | CASSEDRSYEQYF | TGTGCCAGCAGTGAAGACAGGTCCTACGAGCAGTACTTC
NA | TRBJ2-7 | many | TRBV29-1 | CSVGTFSYEQYF | TGCAGCGTCGGGACCTTCTCCTACGAGCAGTACTTC
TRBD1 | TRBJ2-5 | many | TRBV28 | CASSEDRGLETQYF | TGTGCCAGCAGTGAAGACAGGGGGCTTGAGACCCAGTACTTC
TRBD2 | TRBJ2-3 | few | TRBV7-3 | CASSRGTTYSTDTQYF | TGTGCCAGCAGCCGTGGGACTACTTATAGCACAGATACGCAGTATTTT
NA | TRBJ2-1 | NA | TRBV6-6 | CASSYSANSYNEQFF | TGTGCCAGCAGTTACTCGGCAAACTCCTACAATGAGCAGTTCTTC
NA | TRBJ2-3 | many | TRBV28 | CASSPTSVAIASTDTQYF | TGTGCCAGCAGTCCAACCTCCGTAGCTATTGCTAGCACAGATACGCAGTATTTT
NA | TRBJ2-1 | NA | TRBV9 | CASNGGGDEQFF | TGTGCCAGCAACGGGGGTGGTGATGAGCAGTTCTTC
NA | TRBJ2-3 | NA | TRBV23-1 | CASSQGTGQVTDTQYF | TGCGCCAGCAGTCAGGGGACGGGGCAGGTCACAGATACGCAGTATTTT
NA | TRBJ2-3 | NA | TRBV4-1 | CSSSQSQGRADTQYF | TGCTCCAGCAGCCAGAGCCAGGGAAGGGCAGATACGCAGTATTTT
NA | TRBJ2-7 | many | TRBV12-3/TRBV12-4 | CASSLDRAVEQYF | TGTGCCAGCAGTTTAGACAGGGCGGTCGAGCAGTACTTC
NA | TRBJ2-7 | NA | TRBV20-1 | CSARDQETLSSYEQYF | TGCAGTGCTAGAGATCAAGAGACATTGAGCTCCTACGAGCAGTACTTC
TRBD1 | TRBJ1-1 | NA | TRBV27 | CASSLEVRGTEAFF | TGTGCCAGCAGTTTAGAGGTCAGGGGGACTGAAGCTTTCTTT
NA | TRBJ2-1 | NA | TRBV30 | CAWTQRGGQGEQFF | TGTGCCTGGACCCAACGAGGGGGGCAGGGTGAGCAGTTCTTC
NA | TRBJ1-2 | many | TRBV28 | CASRPQDYGYTF | TGTGCCAGCCGCCCCCAAGACTATGGCTACACCTTC
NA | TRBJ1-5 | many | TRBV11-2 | CASSLGSVQPQHF | TGTGCCAGCAGCTTAGGATCCGTCCAGCCCCAGCATTTT
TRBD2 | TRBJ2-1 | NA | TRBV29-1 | CSATAGSNEQFF | TGCAGCGCCACAGCGGGAAGCAATGAGCAGTTCTTC
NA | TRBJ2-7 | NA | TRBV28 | CASSLSPGPTYERYF | TGTGCCAGCAGTTTATCCCCAGGACCCACCTACGAGCGGTACTTC
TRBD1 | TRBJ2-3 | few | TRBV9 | CASSTRDSLTDTQYF | TGTGCCAGCAGCACCCGGGACAGCCTCACAGATACGCAGTATTTT
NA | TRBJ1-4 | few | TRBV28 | CASSLIHNEKLFF | TGTGCCAGCAGTTTAATCCATAATGAAAAACTGTTTTTT